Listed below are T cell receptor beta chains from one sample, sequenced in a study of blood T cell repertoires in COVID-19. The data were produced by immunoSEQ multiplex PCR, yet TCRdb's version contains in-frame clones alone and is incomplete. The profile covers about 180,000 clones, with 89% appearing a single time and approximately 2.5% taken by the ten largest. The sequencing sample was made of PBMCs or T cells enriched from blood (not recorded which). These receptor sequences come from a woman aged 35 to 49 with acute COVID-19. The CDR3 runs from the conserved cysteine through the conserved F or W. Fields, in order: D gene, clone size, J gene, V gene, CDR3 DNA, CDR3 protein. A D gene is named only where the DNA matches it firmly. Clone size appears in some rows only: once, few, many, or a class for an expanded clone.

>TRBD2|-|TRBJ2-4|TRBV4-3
TGCGCCAGCAGCCAAGATTCTAGCGGGAGGGTGCAAAACATTCAGTACTTC
CASSQDSSGRVQNIQYF
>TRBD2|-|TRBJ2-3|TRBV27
TGTGCCAGCAGTTCATCCGGGACTAAAAGGTTCGATACGCAGTATTTT
CASSSSGTKRFDTQYF
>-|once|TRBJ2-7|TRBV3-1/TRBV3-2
TGTGCCAGCAGCCAAGATTCGAGGGTACTCTCCTACGAGCAGTACTTC
CASSQDSRVLSYEQYF
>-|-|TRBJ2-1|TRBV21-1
TGTGCCAGCAGCACCCGAAGTGGTGTAGCGGGAAGGTGCAATGAGCAGTTCTTC
CASSTRSGVAGRCNEQFF
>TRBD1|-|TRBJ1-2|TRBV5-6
TGTGCCAGCAGCTTGTTAGGGACAGGGAGCCATGGCTACACCTTC
CASSLLGTGSHGYTF
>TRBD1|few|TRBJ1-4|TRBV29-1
TGCAGCGCTCGACAGGGGAATGAAAAACTGTTTTTT
CSARQGNEKLFF
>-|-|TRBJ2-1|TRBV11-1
TGTGCCAGCAGCCTATTGCGTAGCTCCTACAATGAGCAGTTCTTC
CASSLLRSSYNEQFF
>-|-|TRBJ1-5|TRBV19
TGTGCCAGTAACTTAGCGATCGGGGGTAGCAATCAGCCCCAGCATTTT
CASNLAIGGSNQPQHF
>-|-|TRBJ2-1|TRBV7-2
TGTGCCAGCAGCTTAGTGCTGGCCTCCTACAATGAGCAGTTCTTC
CASSLVLASYNEQFF
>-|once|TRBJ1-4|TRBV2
TGTGCCAGCAAGGGAGGGGCCGAAAAACTGTTTTTT
CASKGGAEKLFF
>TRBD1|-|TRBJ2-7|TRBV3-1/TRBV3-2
TGTGCCAGCAGCCAATTGGGAAAGGGACAGGGGTTTGACGAGCAGTACTTC
CASSQLGKGQGFDEQYF
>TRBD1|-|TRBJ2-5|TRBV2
TGTGCCAGCTGCCTGCTCACAGGGGGCTTGGGGGAGACCCAGTACTTC
CASCLLTGGLGETQYF
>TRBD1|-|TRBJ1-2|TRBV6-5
TGTGCCAGCAGTCCCGACAGGGGCTTTTATGGCTACACCTTC
CASSPDRGFYGYTF
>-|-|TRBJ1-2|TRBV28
TGTGCCAGCAGGGAGGCCGTTGGCTATGGCTACACCTTC
CASREAVGYGYTF
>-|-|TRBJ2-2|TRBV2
TGTGCCAGCAGTGAGGGTGTCCTAGGCCCTCGCGCCGGGGAGCTGTTTTTT
CASSEGVLGPRAGELFF
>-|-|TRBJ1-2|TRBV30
TGTGCCTGGAGTGAGGTACAGTTACTTAACTATGGCTACACCTTC
CAWSEVQLLNYGYTF
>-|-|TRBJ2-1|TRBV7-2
TGTGCCAGCAGCTCCCCGGTCAGGGCTCGCGGTGAGCAGTTCTTC
CASSSPVRARGEQFF
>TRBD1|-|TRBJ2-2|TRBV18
TGTGCCAGCTCACCCGAGACAGGGATTGTCGGGGAGCTGTTTTTT
CASSPETGIVGELFF
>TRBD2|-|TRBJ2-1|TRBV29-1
TGCAGCGTTGAAGGACTAGCGGGGGGGCCGTTAGGAAATGAGCAGTTCTTC
CSVEGLAGGPLGNEQFF
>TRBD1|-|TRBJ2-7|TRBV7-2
TGTGCCAGCAGCCTCCGGCCCCCTAGACAGGGGGCCTCCTACGAGCAGTACTTC
CASSLRPPRQGASYEQYF
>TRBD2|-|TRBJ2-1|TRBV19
TGTGCCAGTAGTACTGGCGGGGGTTATGAGCAGTTCTTC
CASSTGGGYEQFF
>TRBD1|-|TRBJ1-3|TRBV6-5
TGTGCCAGCAGCATGGACAGGGCCTCTGGAAACACCATATATTTT
CASSMDRASGNTIYF
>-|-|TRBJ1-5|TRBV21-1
TGTGCCAGCAGCAATTCCGCCCAGGCTCATTGGCCCCAGCATTTT
CASSNSAQAHWPQHF
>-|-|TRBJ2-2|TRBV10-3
TGTGCCATCAGTGAGGGGGGCGGTACCGGGGAGCTGTTTTTT
CAISEGGGTGELFF
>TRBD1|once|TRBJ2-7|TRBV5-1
TGCGCCAGCAGCAACGGACAGGGGTCCTACGAGCAGTACTTC
CASSNGQGSYEQYF
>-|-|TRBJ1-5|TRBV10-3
TGTGCCATCGGGAGGGCAGGCAATCAGCCCCAGCATTTT
CAIGRAGNQPQHF
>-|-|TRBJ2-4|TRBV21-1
TGTGCCAGCAGCAAAGAAAGGATCCCCGGGACTAGCGGGCGCCCGAATCAGAAAAACATTCAGTACTTC
CASSKERIPGTSGRPNQKNIQYF
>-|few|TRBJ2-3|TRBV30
TGTGCCTGGAGTGTTGGGACTTGGGGTAGCACAGATACGCAGTATTTT
CAWSVGTWGSTDTQYF
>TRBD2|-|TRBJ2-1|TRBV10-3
TGTGCCATCCTGAATGAGGGGCCCAGCTCCGGGACTAGCGGGAGGGACAATGAGCAGTTCTTC
CAILNEGPSSGTSGRDNEQFF
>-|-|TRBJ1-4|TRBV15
TGTGCCACCAGCAGACCGATGCCAGGGGTGACCGAAAAACTGTTTTTT
CATSRPMPGVTEKLFF
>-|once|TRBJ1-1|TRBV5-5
TGTGCCAGCAGTTACTACGGGAATCCTGAAGCTTTCTTT
CASSYYGNPEAFF